This T cell receptor (beta chain) was captured in a study of graft-versus-host responses after intestinal transplantation. Whole-study context: Recipients had multivisceral, liver-intestinal, or isolated intestinal transplants. Findings and limits, study-wide: Present in recipient marrow, GvH clones included some that appeared first in ileum or blood. Among circulating GvH clones, peak levels were associated with early post-transplant declines in HvG clones.

This CDR3 is 17 amino acids long. J lost 2 bases, V lost 3 bases, and 9 bases had no gene match. From germline, CDR1 is MDHEN and CDR2 SYDVKM. This table comes from immunoSEQ multiplex PCR, and its TCRdb copy is limited to in-frame clones, with some not included. Here the sample spans tens of thousands of clones, around nine tenths being singletons. About this clone itself: Its antigen is not known.

This sequence was found in a human donor who received an intestinal transplant. The rearrangement links TRBV28 to TRBJ2-3; 9 bases are shared with TRBD1. The material sequenced was unstimulated CD8+ T cells sorted from spleen or lymph node cells, taken before intestinal transplant. CDR3 sequence (DNA): TGTGCCAGCAGTTTGGAGGGGGACAGGGAGGACACAGATACGCAGTATTTT. Protein: CASSLEGDREDTDTQYF.